This T cell receptor (beta chain) was captured in a study of T cells after yellow fever vaccination. Points from the study as a whole: The booster response re-showed most primary clones: around 96% CD4, approximately 90% CD8. The appearance of a small share of clonotypes in both CD4 and CD8 compartments was observed. It was a weaker secondary response, yet one that peaked faster, at day 5 versus 15.

TCRdb recomputed calls from the 5' RACE reads with MiXCR, one row per CDR3 protein. The table has 140,000 to 150,000 distinct CDR3 sequences, under 8% seen once. Many counts were recorded for this clonotype. Its specificity is unknown. The CDR3 runs to 14 residues. V was clipped by 1 base and J by 5 bases, with 11 bases between them. From germline, CDR1 is DFQATT and CDR2 SNEGSKA (reference sequence). This receptor was identified in a man in his thirties or forties who received the YFV17D yellow fever vaccine. Sequencing was performed on CD4+ T cells sorted from PBMCs, taken 10 days after the yellow fever booster vaccination. The rearrangement uses TRBV20-1 and TRBJ2-2, with D perhaps TRBD2 (5 bases). CDR3 sequence reads: CSARAGILTGELFF. CDR3 coding DNA: TGCAGTGCTAGAGCGGGGATCCTTACCGGGGAGCTGTTTTTT.